This T cell receptor beta chain was identified during a study of blood T cell repertoires in COVID-19. The CDR3 length is 16 residues. The germline V gene encodes CDR1 SNHLY and CDR2 FYNNEI. The V and J ends lost 5 bases and 5 bases, in that order; junction bases with no gene match: 10. In the authors' workflow: Amplification of reference gene primers was used by the study to estimate nucleated cell counts. The assay was immunoSEQ multiplex PCR, and TCRdb's table has in-frame clones only and misses some. V, J and clone size are those of that table, while D and trimming were read from the DNA. This sample has around 62,000 clones, with roughly 85% found just once.

The sequence came from a man between 50 and 59 years old with acute or convalescent COVID-19. J is TRBJ1-5 and V is TRBV2, with 9 nucleotides matching TRBD1. Sequences were obtained from peripheral blood. In DNA, the CDR3 is TGTGCCAGCAGTTACAGACCGGGACAGGGATATCAGCCCCAGCATTTT. Its protein product is CASSYRPGQGYQPQHF.